A single sample gave rise to the 22 T cell receptor beta chains below, sequenced in a study of cytomegalovirus exposure and HLA in healthy donors. The PCR made use of 60 Vbeta and 13 Jbeta primers. Clones were read by immunoSEQ multiplex PCR, and TCRdb kept only the in-frame ones, dropping some. In the table there are roughly 200,000 clones, 80% of which are singletons. The specimen was PBMCs. The receptors shown here come from a boy aged 5-17 years in good health and CMV-seronegative.

CDR3 sequence (DNA): TGTGCCAGCAGCTTAACATCGGGACAGAATAACAATGAGCAGTTCTTC. It specifies CASSLTSGQNNNEQFF. The V call is TRBV7-3, the J call TRBJ2-1, with 7 bases fitting TRBD1. With 0 bases clipped from V and 5 bases from J, the junction kept 7 bases outside the gene matches. Germline CDR1 is SGHTA and CDR2 is FQGTGA. The CDR3 is made up of 16 amino acids.

The chain employs TRBV29-1 and TRBJ2-2; 10 positions agree with TRBD1. This CDR3 comprises 13 residues. The germline V gene has CDR1 SQVTM and CDR2 ANQGSEA. Trimming removed 8 bases from V and 7 bases from J; junction bases left unmatched: 7. CDR3 DNA sequence: TGCAGCTTTGGGACAGGGGAAGTCGGGGAGCTGTTTTTT. Translating it yields CSFGTGEVGELFF.

The genes are TRBV5-1 and TRBJ2-5, with 13 bases matching TRBD2. V shed 3 bases, J shed 2 bases, and the junction held 4 bases outside the gene matches. The CDR3 sequence is 16 residues long. Germline V gene data show CDR1 as SGHRS and CDR2 as YFSETQ. This CDR3 is CASSWTSGSGQETQYF. The CDR3 bases are TGCGCCAGCAGCTGGACTAGCGGGAGCGGTCAAGAGACCCAGTACTTC. Based on the CDR3 plus reference TRBV5-1 and TRBJ2-5, the full variable domain is KAGVTQTPRYLIKTRGQQVTLSCSPISGHRSVSWYQQTPGQGLQFLFEYFSETQRNKGNFPGRFSGRQFSNSRSEMNVSTLELGDSALYLCASSWTSGSGQETQYFGPGTRLLVL.

The chain employs TRBV5-4 and TRBJ2-7; D possibly corresponds to TRBD1 (6 bases). The germline gives CDR1 SGHNT, CDR2 YYREEE (reference sequence). Trimming shortened V by 0 bases and J by 0 bases, and 16 bases separated the two germline ends. The CDR3 is 17 residues long. This CDR3 is CASSLGKGQGSSYEQYF. The CDR3 coding sequence is TGTGCCAGCAGCTTGGGAAAGGGGCAGGGGAGCTCCTACGAGCAGTACTTC.

The gene calls are TRBV7-8 and TRBJ2-5; D is unresolved. CDR3 length equals 15 residues. Trimming left V 4 bases short and J 4 bases short, with 16 bases between. CDR1 is SGHVS and CDR2 is FQNEAQ in the germline V gene. The CDR3 protein is CASSSYARGPETQYF. CDR3 sequence (DNA): TGTGCCAGCAGCTCCTACGCTCGAGGCCCAGAGACCCAGTACTTC.

For the CDR3, the DNA is TGTGCCAGCAGCCTCTTCCCGGGACTAGCGGAAACGGAGCAGTACTTC. Its translation is CASSLFPGLAETEQYF. J is TRBJ2-7 and V is TRBV9; 11 bases agree with TRBD2. Germline CDR1 reads SGDLS; CDR2 reads YYNGEE. The CDR3 extends over 16 amino acids. V was pared by 4 bases and J by 7 bases, with 13 bases of the junction left unmatched. The full variable domain, with the rest looked up from reference TRBV9 and TRBJ2-7, is DSGVTQTPKHLITATGQRVTLRCSPRSGDLSVYWYQQSLDQGLQFLIQYYNGEERAKGNILERFSAQQFPDLHSELNLSSLELGDSALYFCASSLFPGLAETEQYFGPGTRLTVT.

The CDR3 reads CASSPGTGALIGYGYTF. CDR3 nucleotides: TGTGCCAGCAGCCCCGGGACAGGGGCCCTGATAGGCTATGGCTACACCTTC. V usage is TRBV14 and J usage is TRBJ1-2; 10 nucleotides agree with TRBD1. With V trimmed by 4 bases and J by 4 bases, 12 bases remained unmatched. The CDR3 length is 17 residues. Germline V gene data show CDR1 as SGHDN and CDR2 as FVKESK.

This chain joins TRBV2 and TRBJ2-7; 9 bases are a match to TRBD1. The J segment lost 3 bases and the V segment lost 7 bases, leaving 10 bases of the junction unmatched. The germline gives CDR1 SNHLY, CDR2 FYNNEI. This CDR3 comprises 15 residues. The CDR3 coding sequence is TGTGCCAGCACCTTAGGACAGGGGACTGTCTACGAGCAGTACTTC. This translates into CASTLGQGTVYEQYF.

The J gene is TRBJ1-1, the V gene TRBV7-8, with TRBD1 as a possible D gene (5 bases). Germline V gene data show CDR1 as SGHVS and CDR2 as FQNEAQ. CDR3 length equals 16 residues. Trimming left V 6 bases short and J 3 bases short, with 20 bases between. CDR3 protein: CASSRPRKGLDTEAFF. The CDR3 DNA reads as TGTGCCAGCAGTCGCCCTCGCAAGGGACTGGACACTGAAGCTTTCTTT.

This clone has at least ten counts. The chain has TRBV5-1 and TRBJ2-2; D is unclear. CDR3 length: 13 amino acids. V was trimmed by 0 bases and J by 9 bases, leaving 9 bases between them. CDR1 and CDR2 from the germline V gene are SGHRS and YFSETQ. The CDR3 reads CASSLGVDRELFF. CDR3 in DNA: TGCGCCAGCAGCTTGGGCGTAGACAGGGAGCTGTTTTTT.

The rearrangement uses TRBV6-4 and TRBJ2-1; perhaps TRBD2 as D (5 bases). Germline assignment: CDR1 MRHNA and CDR2 SNTAGT. V was clipped by 5 bases and J by 0 bases, with 11 bases between them. The CDR3 covers 15 residues. The CDR3 DNA sequence: TGTGCCAGCAGTATTATAGCGACCTCCTACAATGAGCAGTTCTTC. Translation: CASSIIATSYNEQFF.

The V gene is TRBV6-4, the J gene TRBJ2-2; D possibly corresponds to TRBD2 (5 bases). The germline V gene has CDR1 MRHNA and CDR2 SNTAGT. The CDR3 has 13 amino acids. Trimming shortened V by 5 bases and J by 1 base, and 5 bases separated the two germline ends. The CDR3 nucleotides are TGTGCCAGCAGTAGCGGGAACACCGGGGAGCTGTTTTTT. Amino acids: CASSSGNTGELFF.

The chain links TRBV5-4 to TRBJ2-3, with D hard to call. V shed 4 bases and J shed 2 bases, with 11 bases lying between them. Germline lookup yields CDR1 SGHNT and CDR2 YYREEE (reference sequence). This CDR3 has 14 residues. The CDR3 sequence is CASSQPPVTDTQYF. In DNA, the CDR3 is TGTGCCAGCAGCCAACCTCCGGTCACAGATACGCAGTATTTT. The whole variable domain, filled in from reference TRBV5-4 and TRBJ2-3, reads ETGVTQSPTHLIKTRGQQVTLRCSSQSGHNTVSWYQQALGQGPQFIFQYYREEENGRGNFPPRFSGLQFPNYSSELNVNALELDDSALYLCASSQPPVTDTQYFGPGTRLTVL.

The chain carries TRBV11-3 and TRBJ2-7; D is possibly TRBD1 (6 bases). V lost 5 bases, J lost 7 bases, and 21 bases lay in between. This CDR3 spans 15 amino acids. CDR1 is SGHNT and CDR2 is YENEEA in the germline V gene. The CDR3 DNA reads TGTGCCAGCAGCGCGCTCCGGGACAAGAAGCGGGAGCAGTACTTC. Translating it yields CASSALRDKKREQYF.

The gene calls are TRBV5-5 and TRBJ2-2; 7 bases line up with TRBD2. The J segment lost 5 bases and the V segment lost 4 bases, leaving 8 bases of the junction unmatched. This CDR3 is built from 15 residues. The germline V gene has CDR1 SGHKS and CDR2 YYEKEE (reference sequence). The CDR3 DNA reads as TGTGCCAGCAGCATATTCTGGGGAGGGACCGGGGAGCTGTTTTTT. Translation gives CASSIFWGGTGELFF.

The chain is built from TRBV9 and TRBJ1-1; 8 positions agree with TRBD1. The CDR3 extends over 15 amino acids. Losses at the gene ends were 3 bases for V and 2 bases for J; bases not matched to a gene: 6. Germline V gene sequence: CDR1 SGDLS, CDR2 YYNGEE. The chain's CDR3 is CASSAGTGGNTEAFF. The CDR3 bases are TGTGCCAGCAGCGCCGGGACAGGAGGTAACACTGAAGCTTTCTTT.

This chain connects TRBV19 to TRBJ2-3; 10 bases map to TRBD2. CDR1 LNHDA and CDR2 SQIVND come from the germline V gene (reference sequence). Unmatched junction bases numbered 6, after V lost 3 bases and J lost 3 bases. This CDR3 spans 16 amino acids. CDR3 region: CASSIWSGRATDTQYF. CDR3 in DNA: TGTGCCAGTAGTATTTGGAGCGGGAGGGCAACAGATACGCAGTATTTT.

V gene TRBV5-1 combines with J gene TRBJ2-1; 7 bases fit TRBD2. J was trimmed by 0 bases and V by 3 bases; bases with no gene match: 9. CDR1 and CDR2 (germline): SGHRS, YFSETQ. The CDR3 sequence is 17 residues long. The CDR3 reads CASSSLAGRSSYNEQFF. The DNA of the CDR3 is TGCGCCAGCAGCTCCCTGGCCGGGAGGAGCTCCTACAATGAGCAGTTCTTC.

Comments on this clone: Different DNA sequences within this sample yield the same CDR3. This CDR3 is CAWSVAGETQYF. CDR3 bases: TGTGCCTGGAGTGTTGCGGGGGAGACCCAGTACTTC. The chain combines TRBV30 with TRBJ2-5; a possible D gene is TRBD2 (6 bases). CDR3 length: 12 residues. CDR1 GTSNPN and CDR2 SVGIG come from the germline V gene (reference sequence). V lost 0 bases, J lost 5 bases, and 7 bases lay in between.

The sample holds a few counts of this clone. The V and J genes are TRBV9 and TRBJ2-7, with 9 bases aligning to TRBD2. The CDR3 has 17 residues. The germline V gene has CDR1 SGDLS and CDR2 YYNGEE. J lost 4 bases, V lost 6 bases, and 17 bases had no gene match. The CDR3 sequence: CASNSFTGLADIYEQYF. The CDR3 coding sequence is TGTGCCAGCAACTCTTTCACGGGACTAGCCGATATTTACGAGCAGTACTTC.

This clone was seen a handful of times. The DNA for the CDR3 is TGTGCCAGCAGTGCCGCGGGGGCTGAAGCTTTCTTT. Residues: CASSAAGAEAFF. The rearrangement uses TRBV5-6 and TRBJ1-1, with D possibly matching TRBD1 (5 bases). The germline gives CDR1 SGHDT, CDR2 YYEEEE. V dropped 5 bases and J dropped 6 bases, with 11 bases sitting between them. The CDR3 is 12 amino acids.

This clone was detected only once. The sample has other DNA sequences that encode this CDR3 too. This chain connects TRBV5-1 to TRBJ1-2, with TRBD1 identical over 10 bases. The CDR3 loop spans 14 amino acids. Trimming at V came to 4 bases and at J to 4 bases, leaving 4 bases not matched to a gene. Germline CDR1 reads SGHRS; CDR2 reads YFSETQ. CDR3 nucleotides: TGCGCCAGCAGCCTAGGACAGGGGGGCTATGGCTACACCTTC. Translation: CASSLGQGGYGYTF.